The clone carrying this T cell receptor beta chain was observed a handful of times. The data are from a study of CD8+ T cells in alopecia areata. Study-wide context: Treated individuals took tofacitinib by mouth, 5 to 10 mg twice daily. After 6 to 18 months of tofacitinib, follow-up continued 6 months off drug.

Trimming removed 8 bases at V and 11 bases at J, with 21 bases between. The germline CDR1 and CDR2 sequences are GTSNPN and SVGIG (reference sequence). This CDR3 has 12 amino acids. Once RNA had been extracted, it was reverse transcribed into cDNA to act as the sequencing template. The method was immunoSEQ multiplex PCR; TCRdb's version includes in-frame clones alone and lacks a portion of them. The table has 100,000 to 150,000 clones, about 50% seen once. The receptor was derived from a human donor with alopecia areata. V usage is TRBV30 and J usage is TRBJ2-5; D perhaps matches TRBD2 (7 bases). Sequenced here: CD8+ T cells sorted from blood, sampled at week 0. CDR3 DNA sequence: TGTGCCCTGCTTCGGGGGGCCGGTGAGCAGTACTTC. Protein sequence: CALLRGAGEQYF.